This is a list of T cell receptor beta chains from one sample in a study of blood T cell repertoires in COVID-19. Measured with immunoSEQ multiplex PCR; TCRdb has only the in-frame clones, and not every one. The table has approximately 210,000 clones, approximately 90% seen once. Sample: peripheral blood. The receptor set was obtained from a woman in her thirties or forties with acute or convalescent COVID-19. Both conserved end residues are part of each CDR3. Part of the rows lack a size; the others show once, few, many or a class for expanded clones.

J: TRBJ1-2
size: NA
V: TRBV5-5
CDR3: CASSLGAGLNGYTF

J: TRBJ1-2
size: NA
V: TRBV30
CDR3: CAWSVPPGQGGAGYTF

J: TRBJ1-1
size: NA
V: TRBV27
CDR3: CASSDQGLSRSEAFF

J: TRBJ1-2
size: NA
V: TRBV13
CDR3: CASSGLTGDYGYTF

J: TRBJ1-5
size: NA
V: TRBV4-1
CDR3: CASSQWGQGAGQPQHF

J: TRBJ2-3
size: NA
V: TRBV19
CDR3: CASSRRTGGTHTDTQYF

J: TRBJ2-1
size: NA
V: TRBV5-8
CDR3: CASSVGQGNYNEQFF

J: TRBJ2-1
size: NA
V: TRBV2
CDR3: CASSEVGGALGEQFF

J: TRBJ2-5
size: NA
V: TRBV6-6
CDR3: CASRHSGGGLYETQYF

J: TRBJ2-5
size: once
V: TRBV2
CDR3: CASSVGAGGLWTQYF

J: TRBJ1-1
size: once
V: TRBV6-6
CDR3: CASSHSYPNTEAFF

J: TRBJ1-1
size: NA
V: TRBV5-1
CDR3: CASSLGQGITYTEAFF

J: TRBJ2-3
size: NA
V: TRBV4-2
CDR3: CASRTSGGPDTQYF

J: TRBJ2-1
size: NA
V: TRBV10-3
CDR3: CAISATGGSYNEQFF

J: TRBJ1-2
size: NA
V: TRBV3-1/TRBV3-2
CDR3: CASSQVRTGPGYTF

J: TRBJ2-5
size: NA
V: TRBV30
CDR3: CAWEGGQQETQYF

J: TRBJ2-1
size: once
V: TRBV19
CDR3: CASSIAGGDYNEQFF

J: TRBJ2-3
size: NA
V: TRBV9
CDR3: CASSVDLPFTDTQYF

J: TRBJ1-2
size: NA
V: TRBV5-3
CDR3: CARSFRTVVKNNYGYTF

J: TRBJ1-1
size: once
V: TRBV2
CDR3: CASRGGRGGSEAFF

J: TRBJ2-3
size: NA
V: TRBV2
CDR3: CASSEVWGQGETDTQYF

J: TRBJ2-5
size: NA
V: TRBV5-1
CDR3: CASRGGQTQYF

J: TRBJ1-3
size: NA
V: TRBV19
CDR3: CASSISEGLGNTIYF

J: TRBJ2-6
size: NA
V: TRBV5-1
CDR3: CASSRPGGQPGANVLTF

J: TRBJ2-5
size: NA
V: TRBV5-1
CDR3: CASSPRTSGRETQYF

J: TRBJ1-5
size: NA
V: TRBV6-5
CDR3: CASSYGSEGNQPQHF

J: TRBJ1-3
size: NA
V: TRBV19
CDR3: CASSIQNSGNTIYF

J: TRBJ1-2
size: NA
V: TRBV6-5
CDR3: CAGEGRSSGYGYTF

J: TRBJ1-2
size: NA
V: TRBV4-2
CDR3: CASSQDHGRENGYTF

J: TRBJ2-1
size: once
V: TRBV19
CDR3: CASSIDGGNVNEQFF

J: TRBJ2-1
size: NA
V: TRBV10-3
CDR3: CAISEGGGVNEQFF

J: TRBJ1-3
size: NA
V: TRBV7-6
CDR3: CASSRQESSGNTIYF